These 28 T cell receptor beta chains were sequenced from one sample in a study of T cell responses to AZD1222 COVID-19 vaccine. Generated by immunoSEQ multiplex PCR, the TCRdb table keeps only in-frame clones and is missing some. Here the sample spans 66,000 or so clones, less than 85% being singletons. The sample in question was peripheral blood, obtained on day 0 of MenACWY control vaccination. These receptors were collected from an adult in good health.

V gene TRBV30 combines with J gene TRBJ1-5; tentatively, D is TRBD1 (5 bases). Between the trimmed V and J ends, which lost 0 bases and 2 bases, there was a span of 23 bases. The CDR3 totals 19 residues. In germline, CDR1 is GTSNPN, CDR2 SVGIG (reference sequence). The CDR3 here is CAWSVKRTSVIRGNQPQHF. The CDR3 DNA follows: TGTGCCTGGAGTGTAAAAAGGACATCCGTGATCCGGGGCAATCAGCCCCAGCATTTT.

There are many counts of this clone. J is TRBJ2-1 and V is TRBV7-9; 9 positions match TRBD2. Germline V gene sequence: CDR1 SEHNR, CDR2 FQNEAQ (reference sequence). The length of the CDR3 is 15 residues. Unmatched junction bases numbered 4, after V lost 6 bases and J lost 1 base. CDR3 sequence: CASSFLAGSYNEQFF. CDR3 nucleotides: TGTGCCAGCAGTTTCCTAGCGGGGTCCTACAATGAGCAGTTCTTC.

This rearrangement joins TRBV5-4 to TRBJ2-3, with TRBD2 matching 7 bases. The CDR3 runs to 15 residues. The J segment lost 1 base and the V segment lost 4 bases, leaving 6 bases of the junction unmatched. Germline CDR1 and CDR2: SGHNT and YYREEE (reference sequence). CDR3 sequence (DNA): TGTGCCAGCAGCGCTTCCAGCGGGGGCACAGATACGCAGTATTTT. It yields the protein CASSASSGGTDTQYF.

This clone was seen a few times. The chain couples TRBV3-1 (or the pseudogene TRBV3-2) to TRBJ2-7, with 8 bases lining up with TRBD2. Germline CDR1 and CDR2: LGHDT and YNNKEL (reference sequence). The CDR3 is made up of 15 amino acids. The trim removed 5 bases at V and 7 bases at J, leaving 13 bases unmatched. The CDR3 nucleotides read TGTGCCAGCAGCGAGGGACTAGACGTCGTGGGGGAGCAGTACTTC. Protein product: CASSEGLDVVGEQYF.

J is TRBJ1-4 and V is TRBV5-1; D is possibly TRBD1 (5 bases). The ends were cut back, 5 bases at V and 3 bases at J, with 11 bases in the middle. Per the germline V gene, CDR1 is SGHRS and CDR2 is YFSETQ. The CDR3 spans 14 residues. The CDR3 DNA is TGCGCCAGCAGGGCAGGGTTCGCTAATGAAAAACTGTTTTTT. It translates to CASRAGFANEKLFF.

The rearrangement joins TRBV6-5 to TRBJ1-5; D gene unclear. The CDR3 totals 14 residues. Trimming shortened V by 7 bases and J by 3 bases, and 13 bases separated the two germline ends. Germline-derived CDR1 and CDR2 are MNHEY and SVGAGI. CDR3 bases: TGTGCCAGCAATGGCCCCTCAGACAATCAGCCCCAGCATTTT. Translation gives CASNGPSDNQPQHF.

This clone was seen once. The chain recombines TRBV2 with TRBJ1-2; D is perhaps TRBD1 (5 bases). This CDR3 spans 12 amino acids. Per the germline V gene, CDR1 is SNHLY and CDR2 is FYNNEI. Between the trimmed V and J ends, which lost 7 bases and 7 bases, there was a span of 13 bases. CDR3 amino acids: CASKAGFGGYTF. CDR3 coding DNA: TGTGCCAGCAAGGCAGGGTTCGGTGGCTACACCTTC.

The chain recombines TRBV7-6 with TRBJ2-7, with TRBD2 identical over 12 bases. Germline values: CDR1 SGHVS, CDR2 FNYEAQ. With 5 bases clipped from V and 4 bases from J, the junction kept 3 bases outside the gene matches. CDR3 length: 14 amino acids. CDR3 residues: CASSALAGGYEQYF. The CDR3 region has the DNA TGTGCCAGCAGCGCACTAGCGGGAGGTTACGAGCAGTACTTC.

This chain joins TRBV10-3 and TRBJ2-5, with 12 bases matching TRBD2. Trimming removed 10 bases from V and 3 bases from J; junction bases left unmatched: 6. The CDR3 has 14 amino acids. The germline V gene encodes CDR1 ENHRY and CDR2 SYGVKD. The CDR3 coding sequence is TGTGCCACCGGACTAGCGGGAAGAGAAGAGACCCAGTACTTC. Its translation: CATGLAGREETQYF.

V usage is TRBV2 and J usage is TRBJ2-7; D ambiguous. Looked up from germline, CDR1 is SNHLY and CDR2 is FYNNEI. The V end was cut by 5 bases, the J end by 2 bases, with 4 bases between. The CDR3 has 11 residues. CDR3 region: CASSFTYEQYF. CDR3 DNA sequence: TGTGCCAGCAGTTTTACCTACGAGCAGTACTTC. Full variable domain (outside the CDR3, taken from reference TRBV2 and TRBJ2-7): EPEVTQTPSHQVTQMGQEVILRCVPISNHLYFYWYRQILGQKVEFLVSFYNNEISEKSEIFDDQFSVERPDGSNFTLKIRSTKLEDSAMYFCASSFTYEQYFGPGTRLTVT.

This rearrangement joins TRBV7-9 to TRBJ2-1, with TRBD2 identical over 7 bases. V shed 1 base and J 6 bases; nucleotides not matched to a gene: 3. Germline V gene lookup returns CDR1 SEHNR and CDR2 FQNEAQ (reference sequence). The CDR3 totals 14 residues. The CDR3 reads CASSLGGGSNEQFF. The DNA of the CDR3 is TGTGCCAGCAGCTTAGGCGGGGGAAGCAATGAGCAGTTCTTC.

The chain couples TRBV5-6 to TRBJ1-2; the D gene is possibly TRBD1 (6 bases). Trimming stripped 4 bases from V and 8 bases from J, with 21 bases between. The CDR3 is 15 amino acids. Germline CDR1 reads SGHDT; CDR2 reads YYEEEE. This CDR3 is CASSPGGWQGKGYTF. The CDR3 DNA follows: TGTGCCAGCAGCCCGGGGGGCTGGCAGGGGAAGGGCTACACCTTC.

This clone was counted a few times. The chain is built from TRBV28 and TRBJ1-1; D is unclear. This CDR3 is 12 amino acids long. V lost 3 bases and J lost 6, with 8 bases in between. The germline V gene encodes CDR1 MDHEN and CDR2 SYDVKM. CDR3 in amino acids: CASSLISSEAFF. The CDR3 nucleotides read TGTGCCAGCAGTTTGATAAGTTCTGAAGCTTTCTTT.

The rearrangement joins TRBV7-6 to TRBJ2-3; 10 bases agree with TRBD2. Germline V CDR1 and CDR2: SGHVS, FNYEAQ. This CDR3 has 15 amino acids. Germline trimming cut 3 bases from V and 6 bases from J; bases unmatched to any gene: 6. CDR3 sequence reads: CASSFASGGVDTQYF. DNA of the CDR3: TGTGCCAGCAGCTTCGCGAGCGGGGGGGTGGATACGCAGTATTTT.

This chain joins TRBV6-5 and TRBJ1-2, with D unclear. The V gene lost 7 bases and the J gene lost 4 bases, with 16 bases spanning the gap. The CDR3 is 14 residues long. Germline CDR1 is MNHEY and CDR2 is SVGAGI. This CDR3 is CASKPEGILYGYTF. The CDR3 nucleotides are TGTGCCAGCAAACCCGAAGGTATCCTCTATGGCTACACCTTC.

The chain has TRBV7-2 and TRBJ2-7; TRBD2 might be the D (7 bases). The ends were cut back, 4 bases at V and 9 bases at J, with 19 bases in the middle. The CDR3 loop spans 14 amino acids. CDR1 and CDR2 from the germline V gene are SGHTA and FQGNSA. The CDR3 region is CASSSPGRGAGQYF. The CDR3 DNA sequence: TGTGCCAGCAGCTCCCCGGGACGGGGGGCGGGGCAGTACTTC. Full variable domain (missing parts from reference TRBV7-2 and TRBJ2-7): GAGVSQSPSNKVTEKGKDVELRCDPISGHTALYWYRQSLGQGLEFLIYFQGNSAPDKSGLPSDRFSAERTGGSVSTLTIQRTQQEDSAVYLCASSSPGRGAGQYFGPGTRLTVT.

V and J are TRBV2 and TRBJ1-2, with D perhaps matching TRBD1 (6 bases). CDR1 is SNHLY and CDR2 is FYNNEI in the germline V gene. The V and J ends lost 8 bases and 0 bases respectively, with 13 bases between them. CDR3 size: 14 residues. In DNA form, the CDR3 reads TGTGCCAGCCATCGACAGGACGCTAACTATGGCTACACCTTC. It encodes CASHRQDANYGYTF.

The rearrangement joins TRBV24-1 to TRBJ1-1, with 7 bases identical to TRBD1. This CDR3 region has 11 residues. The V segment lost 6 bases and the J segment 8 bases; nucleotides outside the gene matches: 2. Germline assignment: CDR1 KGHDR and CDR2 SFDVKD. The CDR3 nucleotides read TGTGCCACCAGTAAGGGACAGGAAGCTTTCTTT. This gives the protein CATSKGQEAFF.

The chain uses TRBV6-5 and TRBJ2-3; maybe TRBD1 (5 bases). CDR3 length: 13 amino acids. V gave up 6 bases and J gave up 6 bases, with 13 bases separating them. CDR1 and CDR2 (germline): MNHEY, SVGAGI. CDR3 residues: CASRDPAGDTQYF. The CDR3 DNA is TGTGCCAGCAGGGACCCAGCAGGGGATACGCAGTATTTT.

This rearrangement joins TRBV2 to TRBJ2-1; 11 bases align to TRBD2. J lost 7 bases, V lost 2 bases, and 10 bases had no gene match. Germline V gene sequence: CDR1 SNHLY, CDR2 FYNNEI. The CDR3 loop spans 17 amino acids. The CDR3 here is CASSERHLAGGNNEQFF. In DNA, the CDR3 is TGTGCCAGCAGTGAACGACACCTAGCGGGAGGTAATAATGAGCAGTTCTTC. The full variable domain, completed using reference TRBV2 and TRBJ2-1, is EPEVTQTPSHQVTQMGQEVILRCVPISNHLYFYWYRQILGQKVEFLVSFYNNEISEKSEIFDDQFSVERPDGSNFTLKIRSTKLEDSAMYFCASSERHLAGGNNEQFFGPGTRLTVL.

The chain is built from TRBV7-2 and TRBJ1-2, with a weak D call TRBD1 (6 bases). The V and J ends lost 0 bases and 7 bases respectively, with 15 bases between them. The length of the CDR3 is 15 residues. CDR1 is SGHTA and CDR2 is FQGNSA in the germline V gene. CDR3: CASSLAVGTGLGYTF. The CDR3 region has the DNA TGTGCCAGCAGCTTAGCGGTGGGAACAGGGCTTGGCTACACCTTC.

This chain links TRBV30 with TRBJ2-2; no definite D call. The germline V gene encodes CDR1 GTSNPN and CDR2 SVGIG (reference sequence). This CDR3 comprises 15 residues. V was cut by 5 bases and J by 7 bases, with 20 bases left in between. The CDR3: CAWGVPKGFGGELFF. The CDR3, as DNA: TGTGCCTGGGGAGTACCAAAGGGATTCGGCGGGGAGCTGTTTTTT.

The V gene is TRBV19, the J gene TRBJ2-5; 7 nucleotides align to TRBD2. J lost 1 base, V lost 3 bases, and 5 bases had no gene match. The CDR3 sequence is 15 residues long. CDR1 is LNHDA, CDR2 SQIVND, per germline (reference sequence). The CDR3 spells CASSILPGGQETQYF. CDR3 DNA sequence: TGTGCCAGTAGTATTCTCCCGGGGGGCCAAGAGACCCAGTACTTC.

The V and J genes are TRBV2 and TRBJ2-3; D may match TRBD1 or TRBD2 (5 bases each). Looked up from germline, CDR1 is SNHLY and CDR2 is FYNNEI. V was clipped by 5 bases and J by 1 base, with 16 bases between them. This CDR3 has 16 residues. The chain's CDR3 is CASSKGPLGGTDTQYF. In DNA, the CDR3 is TGTGCCAGCAGTAAGGGACCCTTGGGAGGCACAGATACGCAGTATTTT. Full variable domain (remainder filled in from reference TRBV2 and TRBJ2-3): EPEVTQTPSHQVTQMGQEVILRCVPISNHLYFYWYRQILGQKVEFLVSFYNNEISEKSEIFDDQFSVERPDGSNFTLKIRSTKLEDSAMYFCASSKGPLGGTDTQYFGPGTRLTVL.

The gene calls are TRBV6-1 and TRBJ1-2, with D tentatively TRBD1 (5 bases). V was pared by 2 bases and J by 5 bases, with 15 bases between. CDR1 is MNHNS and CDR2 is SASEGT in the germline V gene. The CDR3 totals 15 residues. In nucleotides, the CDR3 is TGTGCCAGCAGTGAATCGGGCAGGGCGAGGTATGGCTACACCTTC. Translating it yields CASSESGRARYGYTF.

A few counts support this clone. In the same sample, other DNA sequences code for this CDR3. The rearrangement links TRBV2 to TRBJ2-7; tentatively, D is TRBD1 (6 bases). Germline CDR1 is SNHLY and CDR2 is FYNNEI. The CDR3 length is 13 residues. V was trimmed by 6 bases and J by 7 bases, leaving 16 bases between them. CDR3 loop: CASSEQGMGEQYF. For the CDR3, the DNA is TGTGCCAGCAGCGAACAGGGTATGGGGGAGCAGTACTTC.

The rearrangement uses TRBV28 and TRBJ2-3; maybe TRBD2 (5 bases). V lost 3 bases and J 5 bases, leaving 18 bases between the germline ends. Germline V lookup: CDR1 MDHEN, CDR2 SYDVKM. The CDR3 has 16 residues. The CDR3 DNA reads TGTGCCAGCAGTTTGAGGGCTACCTCCTCACTAGATACGCAGTATTTT. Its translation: CASSLRATSSLDTQYF.

The CDR3 reads CASGWGQAEVIGELFF. The CDR3 DNA follows: TGTGCCAGTGGCTGGGGACAGGCCGAAGTAATTGGGGAGCTGTTTTTT. This sequence joins TRBV19 and TRBJ2-2; 8 bases match TRBD1. CDR1 LNHDA and CDR2 SQIVND come from the germline V gene (reference sequence). CDR3 size: 16 residues. V lost 8 bases to trimming and J lost 8 bases; unmatched junction nucleotides: 16.